The 7 T cell receptor beta chains below were found in one sample sequenced in a study of blood T cell repertoires in COVID-19. Profiled with immunoSEQ multiplex PCR; TCRdb holds only in-frame clones, not every one. The repertoire holds some 37,000 clones, with over 80% as singletons. The sample was peripheral blood. All receptors derive from a woman between 70 and 85 years old with acute or convalescent COVID-19.

This chain links TRBV12-2 with TRBJ2-1; the D segment call TRBD2 is taken from the table without a DNA check. TRBV12-2 is recorded as a pseudogene. The CDR3 sequence is 18 residues long. This chain's CDR3 is CASLQTGMRAGDVHEQFF. As DNA, the CDR3 is TGTGCAAGTCTCCAAACAGGGATGCGAGCGGGAGATGTCCATGAGCAGTTCTTC.

J is TRBJ1-2 and V is TRBV7-2; TRBD1 matches at 8 bases. The germline CDR1 and CDR2 sequences are SGHTA and FQGNSA. This CDR3 spans 15 amino acids. J lost 1 base, V lost 4 bases, and 5 bases had no gene match. CDR3 DNA sequence: TGTGCCAGCAGCTCAGACAGGGGTCGTAACTATGGCTACACCTTC. Protein sequence: CASSSDRGRNYGYTF.

The V gene is TRBV7-2, the J gene TRBJ1-1; no definite D call. Germline V gene sequence: CDR1 SGHTA, CDR2 FQGNSA. Trimming took off 4 bases at V and 1 base at J, with 10 bases between the two ends. The CDR3 is made up of 14 amino acids. Written as DNA, the CDR3 is TGTGCCAGCAGCTCACACCAAACGAACACTGAAGCTTTCTTT. Encoded protein: CASSSHQTNTEAFF.

The gene calls are TRBV14 and TRBJ2-1; D gene uncertain. Between the trimmed V and J ends, which lost 1 base and 1 base, there was a span of 8 bases. CDR3 length: 15 residues. The germline V gene has CDR1 SGHDN and CDR2 FVKESK. The CDR3 DNA reads TGTGCCAGCAGCCAAGTATACGGGTCCTACAATGAGCAGTTCTTC. It codes for CASSQVYGSYNEQFF.

In this sample, this clone turned up a few times. The chain uses TRBV11-2 and TRBJ2-1; TRBD1 agrees at 8 bases. This CDR3 has 15 residues. CDR1 and CDR2 (germline): SGHAT, FQNNGV. The V segment lost 5 bases and the J segment 1 base; nucleotides outside the gene matches: 4. The CDR3 sequence: CASSQNRGSYNEQFF. The CDR3 DNA sequence: TGTGCCAGCAGCCAAAACAGGGGGTCCTACAATGAGCAGTTCTTC.

The rearrangement uses TRBV6-5 and TRBJ2-6; weak D call: TRBD1 (5 bases). This CDR3 is 15 amino acids long. Germline CDR1 and CDR2: MNHEY and SVGAGI. Trimming pared 6 bases from V and 0 bases from J, leaving 9 bases between. The DNA of the CDR3 is TGTGCCAGCAGCTTGACAGACTCTGGGGCCAACGTCCTGACTTTC. Its translation is CASSLTDSGANVLTF.

This clone appeared a few times. The chain has TRBV11-3 and TRBJ2-7, with D perhaps matching TRBD2 (6 bases). The CDR3 is 14 amino acids. V lost 5 bases and J lost 6, with 17 bases in between. The germline gives CDR1 SGHNT, CDR2 YENEEA. CDR3 bases: TGTGCCAGCAGCGCGTCGCGGGGCGGTGGCGAGCAGTACGTC. It encodes CASSASRGGGEQYV.